What follows describes a single T cell receptor beta chain. From germline, CDR1 is MGHRA and CDR2 YSYEKL. The CDR3 has 20 amino acids. V was trimmed by 0 bases and J by 0 bases, leaving 24 bases between them. These data come from a study of blood T cell repertoires in COVID-19. Across the study: Sources were T cells, B-cell-depleted T cells, or PBMCs; the material itself was cDNA or gDNA.

Repertoires were generated with immunoSEQ multiplex PCR, while TCRdb's copy carries only in-frame clones and drops some. Of about 350,000 clones listed, roughly 87% are singletons. Assignment of participants to cohorts was predicated upon participant-reported clinical history. The chain links TRBV4-1 to TRBJ2-7, with D possibly being TRBD2 (5 bases). The sequenced sample was PBMCs or T cells enriched from blood (not recorded which). The clonotype was recovered from a woman aged 25 to 45 who had recovered from COVID-19. In DNA form, the CDR3 reads TGCGCCAGCAGCCAAGATATAGGTTCGTTTGGTTCTGGGAGCTCCTACGAGCAGTACTTC. It encodes CASSQDIGSFGSGSSYEQYF.